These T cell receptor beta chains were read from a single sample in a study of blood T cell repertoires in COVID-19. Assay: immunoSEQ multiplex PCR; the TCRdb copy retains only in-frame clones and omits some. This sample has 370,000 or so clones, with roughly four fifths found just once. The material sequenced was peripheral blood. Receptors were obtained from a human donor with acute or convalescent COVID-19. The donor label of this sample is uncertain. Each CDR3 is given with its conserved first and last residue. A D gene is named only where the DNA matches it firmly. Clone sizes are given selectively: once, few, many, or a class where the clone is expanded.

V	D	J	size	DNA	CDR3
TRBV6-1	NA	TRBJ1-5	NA	NA	CASSEWGTGSVVGF
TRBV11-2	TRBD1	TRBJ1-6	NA	TGTGCCAGCAGCTCCCGACAGGGGGCTGGCAATTCACCCCTCCACTTT	CASSSRQGAGNSPLHF
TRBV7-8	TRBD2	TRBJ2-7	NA	TGTGCCAGCAGCATTCCACTAGCGGGAGGGTCCTACGAGCAGTACTTC	CASSIPLAGGSYEQYF
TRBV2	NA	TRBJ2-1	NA	TGTGCCAGCAGGAGAAATGCCAACAATGAGCAGTTCTTC	CASRRNANNEQFF
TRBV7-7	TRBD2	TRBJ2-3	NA	TGTGCCAGCAGCTTAGGCGGGAGGTCAGATACGCAGTATTTT	CASSLGGRSDTQYF
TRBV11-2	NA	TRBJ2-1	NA	TGTGCCAGCAGCCCCGTGGTAAGGGGGTTTGGTGAGCAGTTCTTC	CASSPVVRGFGEQFF
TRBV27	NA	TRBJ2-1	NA	TGTGCCGCCGGGAATGAGCAGTTCTTC	CAAGNEQFF
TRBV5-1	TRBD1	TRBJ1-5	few	TGCGCCAGCAGCACAGGGGGAAGCAATCAGCCCCAGCATTTT	CASSTGGSNQPQHF
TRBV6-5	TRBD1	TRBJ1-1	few	TGTGCCAGCCGCGACAGGGGCTGGAACACTGAAGCTTTCTTT	CASRDRGWNTEAFF
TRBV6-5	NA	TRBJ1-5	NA	TGTGCCAGCAGTAACCTCAGGGGACGCAATCAGCCCCAGCATTTT	CASSNLRGRNQPQHF
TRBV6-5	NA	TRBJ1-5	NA	TGTGCCAGCGTGAGGGTGGCGGGGGATAATCAGCCCCAGCATTTT	CASVRVAGDNQPQHF
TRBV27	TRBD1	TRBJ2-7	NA	TGTGCCAGCAGTTGGCAGGGACAGGGATCGTACGAGCAGTACTTC	CASSWQGQGSYEQYF
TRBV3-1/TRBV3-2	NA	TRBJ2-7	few	TGTGCCAGCAGCCAGTCGACAGGGAGGTACGAGCAGTACTTC	CASSQSTGRYEQYF
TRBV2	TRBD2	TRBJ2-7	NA	TGTGCCAGCATCAGGGCTAGCGGGAGCGGGCAGTACTTC	CASIRASGSGQYF
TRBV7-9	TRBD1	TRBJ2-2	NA	TGTGCCAGCAGCCCACCGGGACAGATCACCGGGGAGCTGTTTTTT	CASSPPGQITGELFF
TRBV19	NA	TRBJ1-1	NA	TGTGCCAGTAGTATAGGCCAGGGCTACACTGAAGCTTTCTTT	CASSIGQGYTEAFF
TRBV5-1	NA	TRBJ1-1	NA	TGCGCCAGCAGCTTGCTGTCAGGGTTGAACACTGAAGCTTTCTTT	CASSLLSGLNTEAFF
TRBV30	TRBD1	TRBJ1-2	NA	TGTGCCTGGAGTCCAGGGACAGCCGCATGGGCCTTC	CAWSPGTAAWAF
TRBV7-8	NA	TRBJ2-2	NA	TGTGCCAGCAGCGGCTTAGGGTCCAGGGCAACCGGGGAGCTGTTTTTT	CASSGLGSRATGELFF
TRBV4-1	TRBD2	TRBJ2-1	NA	TGCGCCAGCAGCCCACGCGGAAGTACTAGCGTAAACAATGAGCAGTTCTTC	CASSPRGSTSVNNEQFF
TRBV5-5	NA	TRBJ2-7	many	TGTGCCAGCAGCTTCACATCAATCACCTACGAGCAGTACTTC	CASSFTSITYEQYF
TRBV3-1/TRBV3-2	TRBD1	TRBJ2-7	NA	TGTGCCAGCAGCCAAGGGGCCCGGACAGGAGCCTACGAGCAGTACTTC	CASSQGARTGAYEQYF
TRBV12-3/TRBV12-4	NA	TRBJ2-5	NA	TGTGCCAGCAGTCAGACAGACCAAGAGACCCAGTACTTC	CASSQTDQETQYF
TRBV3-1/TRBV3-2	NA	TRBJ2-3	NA	TGTGCCAGCAGCCTCGACATTTTCACAGATACGCAGTATTTT	CASSLDIFTDTQYF
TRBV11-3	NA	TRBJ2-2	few	TGTGCCAGCAGCCCTCAAGGGGATACCGGGGAGCTGTTTTTT	CASSPQGDTGELFF